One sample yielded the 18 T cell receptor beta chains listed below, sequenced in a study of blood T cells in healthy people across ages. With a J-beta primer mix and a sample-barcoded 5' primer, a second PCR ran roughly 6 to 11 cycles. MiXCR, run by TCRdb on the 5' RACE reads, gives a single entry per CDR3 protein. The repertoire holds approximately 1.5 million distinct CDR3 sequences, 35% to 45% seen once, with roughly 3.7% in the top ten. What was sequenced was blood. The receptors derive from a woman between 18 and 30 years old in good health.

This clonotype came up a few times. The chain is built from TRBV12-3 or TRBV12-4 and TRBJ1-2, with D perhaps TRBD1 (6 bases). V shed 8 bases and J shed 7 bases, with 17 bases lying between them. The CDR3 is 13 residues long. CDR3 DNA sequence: TGTGCCAGCGGGGGCAGGGCGTTCAGTGGCTACACCTTC. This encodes CASGGRAFSGYTF.

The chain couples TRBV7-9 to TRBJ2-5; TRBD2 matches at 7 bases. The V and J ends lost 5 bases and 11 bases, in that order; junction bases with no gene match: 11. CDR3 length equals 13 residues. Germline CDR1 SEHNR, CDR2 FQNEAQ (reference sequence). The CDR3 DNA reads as TGTGCCAGCAGCCCACTAGCGCCCAATGAGCAGTACTTC. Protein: CASSPLAPNEQYF. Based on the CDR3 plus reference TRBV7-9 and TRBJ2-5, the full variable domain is DTGVSQNPRHKITKRGQNVTFRCDPISEHNRLYWYRQTLGQGPEFLTYFQNEAQLEKSRLLSDRFSAERPKGSFSTLEIQRTEQGDSAMYLCASSPLAPNEQYFGPGTRLLVL.

The DNA of the CDR3 is TGTGCCAGCAGTTACCCCGGGACAGACACAGATACGCAGTATTTT. This translates into CASSYPGTDTDTQYF. V usage is TRBV6-2 or TRBV6-3 and J usage is TRBJ2-3; 7 nucleotides agree with TRBD1. Germline V gene sequence: CDR1 MNHEY, CDR2 SVGEGT. The CDR3 is made up of 15 amino acids. The V gene end was trimmed by 2 bases and the J gene end by 2 bases; junction bases not matched to a gene: 4.

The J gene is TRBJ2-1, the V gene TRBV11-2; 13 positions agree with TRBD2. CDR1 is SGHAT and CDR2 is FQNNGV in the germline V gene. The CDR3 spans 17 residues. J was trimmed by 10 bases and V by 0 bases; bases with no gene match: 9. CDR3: CASSLDAGTSGVAEQFF. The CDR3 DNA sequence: TGTGCCAGCAGCTTAGACGCCGGGACTAGCGGGGTGGCAGAGCAGTTCTTC.

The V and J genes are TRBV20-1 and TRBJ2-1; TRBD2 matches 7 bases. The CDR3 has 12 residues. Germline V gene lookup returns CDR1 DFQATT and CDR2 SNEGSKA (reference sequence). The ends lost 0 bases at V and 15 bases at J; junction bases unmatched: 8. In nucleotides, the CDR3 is TGCAGTGCTAGAGAAGGAAGCGGCGGGGGGTTCTTC. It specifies CSAREGSGGGFF.

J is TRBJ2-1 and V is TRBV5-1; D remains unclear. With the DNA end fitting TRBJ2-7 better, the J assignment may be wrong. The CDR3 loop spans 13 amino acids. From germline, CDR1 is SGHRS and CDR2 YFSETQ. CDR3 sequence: CASSLGWYNEQYF. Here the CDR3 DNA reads TGCGCCAGCAGCTTGGGGTGGTACAATGAGCAGTACTTC.

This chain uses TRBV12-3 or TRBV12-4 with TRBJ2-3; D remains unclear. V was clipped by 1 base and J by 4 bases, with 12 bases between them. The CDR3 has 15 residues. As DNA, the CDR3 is TGTGCCAGCAGTTTAGAGGGCTTACCCCCAGATACGCAGTATTTT. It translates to CASSLEGLPPDTQYF.

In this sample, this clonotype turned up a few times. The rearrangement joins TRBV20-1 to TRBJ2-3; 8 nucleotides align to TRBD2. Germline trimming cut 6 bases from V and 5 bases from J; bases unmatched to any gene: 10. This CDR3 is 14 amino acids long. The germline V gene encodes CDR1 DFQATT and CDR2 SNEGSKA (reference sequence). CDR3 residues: CSARRGGLRDTQYF. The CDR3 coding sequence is TGCAGTGCCCGTCGCGGGGGGCTAAGAGATACGCAGTATTTT.

The DNA of the CDR3 is TGTGCCAGCTCACCCACCGAAGGGGCGGTAGATCGATACGAGCAGTACTTC. This translates into CASSPTEGAVDRYEQYF. The chain combines TRBV18 with TRBJ2-4; the D gene is possibly TRBD1 (5 bases). The J call may be faulty, since TRBJ2-7 better matches the DNA end. CDR3 length equals 17 residues. Germline CDR1 is KGHSH and CDR2 is LQKENI.

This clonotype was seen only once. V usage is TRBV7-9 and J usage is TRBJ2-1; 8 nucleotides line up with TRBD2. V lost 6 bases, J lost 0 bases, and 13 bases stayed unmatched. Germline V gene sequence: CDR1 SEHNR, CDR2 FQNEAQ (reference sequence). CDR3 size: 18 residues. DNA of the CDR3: TGTGCCAGCAGTTCGACCTCAGTACGGGGGGGCTCCTACAATGAGCAGTTCTTC. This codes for CASSSTSVRGGSYNEQFF.

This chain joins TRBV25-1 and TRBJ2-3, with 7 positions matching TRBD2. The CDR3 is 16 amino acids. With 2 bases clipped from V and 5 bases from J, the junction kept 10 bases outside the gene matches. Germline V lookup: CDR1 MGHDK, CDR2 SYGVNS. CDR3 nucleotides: TGTGCCAGCAGTGAAGGAGCGGGGAGTGCGGGAGATACGCAGTATTTT. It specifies CASSEGAGSAGDTQYF.

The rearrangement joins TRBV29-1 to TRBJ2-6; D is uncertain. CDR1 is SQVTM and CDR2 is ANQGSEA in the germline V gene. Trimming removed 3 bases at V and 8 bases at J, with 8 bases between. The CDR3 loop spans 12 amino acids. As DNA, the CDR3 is TGCAGCGTTGAGCTTACCCCCAACGTCCTGACTTTC. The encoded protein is CSVELTPNVLTF.

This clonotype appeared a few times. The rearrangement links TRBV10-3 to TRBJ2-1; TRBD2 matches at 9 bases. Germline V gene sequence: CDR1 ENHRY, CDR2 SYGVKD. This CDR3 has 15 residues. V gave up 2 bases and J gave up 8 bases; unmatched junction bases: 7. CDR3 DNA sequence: TGTGCCATCAGTGAGGGTAGCGGGGGTTACGATGAGCAGTTCTTC. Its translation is CAISEGSGGYDEQFF.

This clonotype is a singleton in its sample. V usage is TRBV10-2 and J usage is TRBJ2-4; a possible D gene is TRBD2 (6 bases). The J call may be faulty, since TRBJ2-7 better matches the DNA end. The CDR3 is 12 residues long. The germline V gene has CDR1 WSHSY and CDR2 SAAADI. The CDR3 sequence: CASATGVYEQYF. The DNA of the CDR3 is TGCGCCAGCGCTACGGGAGTATACGAGCAGTACTTC.

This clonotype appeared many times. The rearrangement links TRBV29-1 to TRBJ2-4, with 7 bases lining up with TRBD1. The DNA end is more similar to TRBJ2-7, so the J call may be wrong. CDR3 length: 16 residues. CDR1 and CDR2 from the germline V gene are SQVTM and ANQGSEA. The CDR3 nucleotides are TGCAGCGCTACCGGGACAGACGATCTTGTGGCCCTCGAGCAGTACTTC. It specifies CSATGTDDLVALEQYF.

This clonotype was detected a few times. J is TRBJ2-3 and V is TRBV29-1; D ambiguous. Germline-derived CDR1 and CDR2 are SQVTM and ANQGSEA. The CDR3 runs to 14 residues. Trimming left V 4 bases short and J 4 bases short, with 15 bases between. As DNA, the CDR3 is TGCAGCGTTGCGGGCGAGTTAGGATCAGATACGCAGTATTTT. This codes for CSVAGELGSDTQYF.

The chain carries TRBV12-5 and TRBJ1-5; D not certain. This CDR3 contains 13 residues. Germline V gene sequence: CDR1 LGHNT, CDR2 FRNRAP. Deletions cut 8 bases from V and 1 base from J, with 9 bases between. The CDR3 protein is CASQQESNQPQHF. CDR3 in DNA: TGTGCTAGTCAGCAAGAGAGCAATCAGCCCCAGCATTTT.

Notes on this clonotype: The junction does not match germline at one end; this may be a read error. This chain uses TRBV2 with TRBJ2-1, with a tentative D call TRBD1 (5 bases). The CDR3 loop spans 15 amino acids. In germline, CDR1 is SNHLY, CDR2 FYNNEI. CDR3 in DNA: TGTGCCAGCAGTCCCCAGGGTCTAGGACACAATGGGCAGTTCTTC. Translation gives CASSPQGLGHNGQFF.